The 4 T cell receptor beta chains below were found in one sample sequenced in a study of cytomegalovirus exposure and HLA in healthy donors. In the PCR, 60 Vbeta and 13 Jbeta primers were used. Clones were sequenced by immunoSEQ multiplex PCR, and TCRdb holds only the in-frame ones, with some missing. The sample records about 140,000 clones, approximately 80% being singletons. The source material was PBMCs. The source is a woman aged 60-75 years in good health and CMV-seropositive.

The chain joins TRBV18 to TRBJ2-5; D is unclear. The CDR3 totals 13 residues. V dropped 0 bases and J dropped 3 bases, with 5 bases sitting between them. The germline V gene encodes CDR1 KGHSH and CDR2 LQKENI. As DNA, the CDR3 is TGTGCCAGCTCACCACCCAGTGAAGAGACCCAGTACTTC. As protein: CASSPPSEETQYF.

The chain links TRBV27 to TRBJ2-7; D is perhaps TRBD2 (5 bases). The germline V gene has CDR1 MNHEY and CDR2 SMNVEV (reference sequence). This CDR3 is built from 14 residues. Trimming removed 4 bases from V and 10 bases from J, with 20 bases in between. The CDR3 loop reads CASSSLPSWADQYF. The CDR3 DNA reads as TGTGCCAGCAGTTCACTACCTAGCTGGGCCGACCAGTACTTC.

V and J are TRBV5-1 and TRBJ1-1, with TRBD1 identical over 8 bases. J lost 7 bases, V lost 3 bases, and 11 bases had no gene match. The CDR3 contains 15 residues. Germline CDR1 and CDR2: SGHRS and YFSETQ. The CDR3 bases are TGCGCCAGCAGCTCGATATCAGGGGGCGCGGGTGAAGCTTTCTTT. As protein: CASSSISGGAGEAFF. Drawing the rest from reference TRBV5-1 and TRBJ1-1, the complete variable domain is KAGVTQTPRYLIKTRGQQVTLSCSPISGHRSVSWYQQTPGQGLQFLFEYFSETQRNKGNFPGRFSGRQFSNSRSEMNVSTLELGDSALYLCASSSISGGAGEAFFGQGTRLTVV.

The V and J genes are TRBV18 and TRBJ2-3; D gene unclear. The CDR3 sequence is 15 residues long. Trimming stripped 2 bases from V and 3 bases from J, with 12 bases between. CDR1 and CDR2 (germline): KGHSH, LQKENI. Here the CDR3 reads CASSPSVVSTDTQYF. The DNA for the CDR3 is TGTGCCAGCTCACCATCGGTGGTCTCGACAGATACGCAGTATTTT. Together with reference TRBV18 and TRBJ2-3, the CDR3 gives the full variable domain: NAGVMQNPRHLVRRRGQEARLRCSPMKGHSHVYWYRQLPEEGLKFMVYLQKENIIDESGMPKERFSAEFPKEGPSILRIQQVVRGDSAAYFCASSPSVVSTDTQYFGPGTRLTVL.